These 23 T cell receptor beta chains came from one sample sequenced in a study of T cells after yellow fever vaccination. TCRdb re-analysed the 5' RACE reads in MiXCR, keeping a single row per CDR3 protein. The sample lists approximately 24,000 distinct CDR3 sequences; 5.5% were seen once. Sequencing used PBMCs, either bulk or a sorted T-cell subset (CD4+, CD8+, memory, or dextramer-sorted; not recorded which), obtained 15 days after the yellow fever booster vaccination. Source of these receptors: a man aged 25-45 years who received the YFV17D yellow fever vaccine.

This clonotype was found many times. The chain links TRBV20-1 to TRBJ2-7, with D uncertain. The CDR3 has 10 residues. Germline CDR1 reads DFQATT; CDR2 reads SNEGSKA (reference sequence). Trimming pared 3 bases from V and 4 bases from J, leaving 4 bases between. The CDR3 loop reads CSASDYEQYF. The CDR3 region has the DNA TGCAGTGCTAGTGATTACGAGCAGTACTTC.

This clonotype was picked up many times. The chain joins TRBV6-5 to TRBJ2-1; the D gene is possibly TRBD2 (5 bases). Trimming shortened V by 6 bases and J by 7 bases, and 22 bases separated the two germline ends. The CDR3 totals 16 residues. Germline V gene sequence: CDR1 MNHEY, CDR2 SVGAGI. DNA for the CDR3: TGTGCCAGCAGCCGGAGGCGTGTCAATGGGCAGAATGAGCAGTTCTTC. Translation: CASSRRRVNGQNEQFF.

This clonotype was picked up many times. The V call is TRBV7-9, the J call TRBJ2-1; D possibly corresponds to TRBD2 (6 bases). Germline CDR1 is SEHNR and CDR2 is FQNEAQ (reference sequence). The V and J ends lost 1 base and 12 bases respectively, with 19 bases between them. This CDR3 has 15 residues. CDR3 sequence: CASSLVGRDSLGQFF. The CDR3 nucleotides read TGTGCCAGCAGCTTAGTGGGCAGGGACTCATTGGGGCAGTTCTTC.

Ten or more counts support this clonotype. The chain couples TRBV20-1 to TRBJ2-2; TRBD1 might be the D (5 bases). Trimming pared 0 bases from V and 5 bases from J, leaving 16 bases between. The CDR3 runs to 16 residues. Germline V gives CDR1 DFQATT, CDR2 SNEGSKA (reference sequence). DNA of the CDR3: TGCAGTGCTAGAGATACGGCAGGGCTGGGAACCGGGGAGCTGTTTTTT. Its protein is CSARDTAGLGTGELFF.

This clonotype rates as medium-sized (0.01 to 0.1%). The rearrangement uses TRBV12-3 or TRBV12-4 and TRBJ1-2; 8 positions match TRBD1. The CDR3 is 13 residues long. Trimming took 4 bases from V and 6 from J; bases not matched to a gene: 4. For the CDR3, the DNA is TGTGCCAGCAGTTACGGACAGGGTGATGGCTACACCTTC. The encoded protein is CASSYGQGDGYTF.

Concerning this clonotype itself: This sequence may be a read error, since a much larger clone differs from it by one base. The J gene is TRBJ2-1, the V gene TRBV11-1; 8 bases align to TRBD2. The CDR3 totals 19 residues. Germline V lookup: CDR1 SGHAT, CDR2 FQDESV (reference sequence). The CDR3 loop is CACSLWLRAGGTKKRSLFF. The CDR3, as DNA: TGTGCCTGCAGCTTGTGGTTAAGGGCGGGAGGCACCAAGAAACGGTCCCTGTTCTTC. Based on the CDR3 plus reference TRBV11-1 and TRBJ2-1, the full variable domain is EAEVAQSPRYKITEKSQAVAFWCDPISGHATLYWYRQILGQGPELLVQFQDESVVDDSQLPKDRFSAERLKGVDSTLKIQPAELGDSAMYLCACSLWLRAGGTKKRSLFFGPGTRLTVL.

This clonotype was detected only a few times. The V and J genes are TRBV6-5 and TRBJ2-7; maybe TRBD2 (5 bases). This CDR3 contains 11 residues. CDR1 is MNHEY and CDR2 is SVGAGI in the germline V gene. Deletions cut 6 bases from V and 9 bases from J, with 12 bases between. The DNA for the CDR3 is TGTGCCAGCAGATCCGCCGGGATGCAGTACTTC. This gives the protein CASRSAGMQYF.

This clonotype was observed at least ten times. The chain recombines TRBV20-1 with TRBJ2-1, with 9 bases fitting TRBD2. There are 20 residues in the CDR3. V shed 6 bases, J shed 8 bases, and the junction held 29 bases outside the gene matches. Germline V gene lookup returns CDR1 DFQATT and CDR2 SNEGSKA (reference sequence). Written as DNA, the CDR3 is TGCAGTGCCCGGACCCCACCAGATATGACTAGCGGCCTAAGAGGGCATGAGCAGTTCTTC. Translated, it gives CSARTPPDMTSGLRGHEQFF.

This clonotype was seen repeatedly, ten times or more. This chain joins TRBV5-6 and TRBJ2-1, with D unresolved. CDR1 is SGHDT, CDR2 YYEEEE, per germline. The V end lost 4 bases, the J end lost 0 bases, and 14 bases lay between the germline ends. The CDR3 spans 16 residues. The CDR3 nucleotides read TGTGCCAGCAGCCCCGAACGACTTCGCTCCTACAATGAGCAGTTCTTC. Translated, it gives CASSPERLRSYNEQFF.

Many counts were recorded for this clonotype. The genes are TRBV7-2 and TRBJ2-2; 11 positions agree with TRBD1. V lost 8 bases, J lost 6 bases, and 5 bases stayed unmatched. The CDR3 contains 14 residues. Looked up from germline, CDR1 is SGHTA and CDR2 is FQGNSA. For the CDR3, the DNA is TGTGCCAGCGAACCGGGACAGGGGGCCGGGGAGCTGTTTTTT. It is translated as CASEPGQGAGELFF. Based on the CDR3 plus reference TRBV7-2 and TRBJ2-2, the full variable domain is GAGVSQSPSNKVTEKGKDVELRCDPISGHTALYWYRQSLGQGLEFLIYFQGNSAPDKSGLPSDRFSAERTGGSVSTLTIQRTQQEDSAVYLCASEPGQGAGELFFGEGSRLTVL.

This clonotype came up many times. The CDR3 is CASSLGWPETSTDTQYF. The DNA of the CDR3 is TGTGCCAGCAGCTTAGGATGGCCGGAGACTAGCACAGATACGCAGTATTTT. The chain couples TRBV7-6 to TRBJ2-3; D not certain. Germline lookup yields CDR1 SGHVS and CDR2 FNYEAQ. There are 17 residues in the CDR3. The V and J ends lost 1 base and 0 bases respectively, with 14 bases between them.

In its sample, this clonotype was seen many times. The chain is built from TRBV9 and TRBJ2-7; D remains ambiguous. V was clipped by 3 bases and J by 5 bases, with 18 bases between them. This CDR3 has 15 residues. Looked up from germline, CDR1 is SGDLS and CDR2 is YYNGEE. This CDR3 is CASSADRARGNEQYF. Written as DNA, the CDR3 is TGTGCCAGCAGCGCCGACCGGGCTCGTGGTAACGAGCAGTACTTC.

In this sample, this clonotype turned up many times. The J gene is TRBJ1-2, the V gene TRBV20-1, with D tentatively TRBD1 (5 bases). This CDR3 spans 13 amino acids. Per the germline V gene, CDR1 is DFQATT and CDR2 is SNEGSKA (reference sequence). V lost 0 bases to trimming and J lost 1 base, with 6 bases between them. The chain's CDR3 is CSARDDSNYGYTF. The CDR3, as DNA: TGCAGTGCTAGAGATGACAGTAACTATGGCTACACCTTC.

This clonotype was found many times. CDR3 sequence reads: CSARTSGSSYNEQFF. CDR3 in DNA: TGCAGTGCAAGGACTAGCGGGAGCTCCTACAATGAGCAGTTCTTC. The rearrangement joins TRBV20-1 to TRBJ2-1, with TRBD2 matching over 13 bases. CDR1 DFQATT and CDR2 SNEGSKA come from the germline V gene (reference sequence). The trim removed 6 bases at V and 0 bases at J, leaving 2 bases unmatched. The CDR3 length is 15 residues.

As for this clonotype: A much larger clone sits a single nucleotide away, making a read error possible. The CDR3 loop is CASSSDGKNYEQYF. In DNA, the CDR3 is TGTGCCAGCAGTTCGGATGGAAAGAACTACGAGCAGTACTTC. This rearrangement joins TRBV7-9 to TRBJ2-7; D is unresolved. Germline loops: CDR1 SEHNR, CDR2 FQNEAQ (reference sequence). V lost 6 bases to trimming and J lost 3 bases, with 15 bases between them. The CDR3 has 14 amino acids.

This clonotype occurred many times. The chain couples TRBV18 to TRBJ1-1, with D unclear. V dropped 6 bases and J dropped 11 bases, with 19 bases sitting between them. Germline values: CDR1 KGHSH, CDR2 LQKENI. The CDR3 is 13 amino acids. CDR3 loop: CASSQEPGIVAFF. CDR3 sequence (DNA): TGTGCCAGCTCTCAAGAGCCCGGTATTGTTGCTTTCTTT.

The table lists this clonotype with many counts. The chain carries TRBV29-1 and TRBJ2-7, with unresolved D. CDR1 and CDR2 from the germline V gene are SQVTM and ANQGSEA. Trimming pared 3 bases from V and 4 bases from J, leaving 7 bases between. The CDR3 runs to 11 residues. This CDR3 reads CSVEISYEQYF. DNA for the CDR3: TGCAGCGTTGAGATTTCATACGAGCAGTACTTC.

This clonotype has a count of ten or more. This CDR3 is CASSLLANSYNEQFF. The CDR3, as DNA: TGTGCCAGCAGCTTACTCGCCAACTCCTACAATGAGCAGTTCTTC. V is TRBV7-2 and J is TRBJ2-1, with no clear D. Germline V gene sequence: CDR1 SGHTA, CDR2 FQGNSA. The CDR3 length is 15 residues. Trimming cost V 2 bases and J 0 bases, with 8 bases left between them.

This clonotype appeared many times. The J gene is TRBJ2-4, the V gene TRBV7-2; TRBD2 aligns across 7 bases. Trimming removed 4 bases from V and 4 bases from J; junction bases left unmatched: 7. Germline V gene data show CDR1 as SGHTA and CDR2 as FQGNSA. The CDR3 length is 15 residues. This chain's CDR3 is CASSSGSGGKNIQYF. In nucleotides, the CDR3 is TGTGCCAGCAGCTCAGGGTCCGGGGGGAAAAACATTCAGTACTTC.

This clonotype was counted between two and nine times. The chain joins TRBV4-2 to TRBJ2-3, with D unresolved. Germline V gives CDR1 LGHNA, CDR2 YNFKEQ. The CDR3 extends over 14 amino acids. The ends were cut back, 0 bases at V and 6 bases at J, with 10 bases in the middle. The CDR3 region has the DNA TGTGCCAGCAGCCAAGATAAGAGGTCGGATACGCAGTATTTT. Translating gives CASSQDKRSDTQYF.

This clonotype has at least ten counts. This sequence joins TRBV7-9 and TRBJ1-2; D gene unclear. CDR3 length: 13 residues. Germline V lookup: CDR1 SEHNR, CDR2 FQNEAQ (reference sequence). Between the trimmed V and J ends, which lost 0 bases and 5 bases, there was a span of 7 bases. In nucleotides, the CDR3 is TGTGCCAGCAGCTTAGCTATGGTATATGGCTACACCTTC. This encodes CASSLAMVYGYTF.

V and J are TRBV5-8 and TRBJ2-3; D not resolved. Germline lookup yields CDR1 SGHTS and CDR2 YDEGEE. Deletions cut 1 base from V and 2 bases from J, with 8 bases between. The CDR3 contains 14 residues. CDR3 sequence (DNA): TGTGCCAGCAGCTTGCGACTTACCACAGATACGCAGTATTTT. Residues: CASSLRLTTDTQYF. The full variable domain, in which reference TRBV5-8 and TRBJ2-3 provide the parts outside the CDR3, is EAGVTQSPTHLIKTRGQQATLRCSPISGHTSVYWYQQALGLGLQFLLWYDEGEERNRGNFPPRFSGRQFPNYSSELNVNALELEDSALYLCASSLRLTTDTQYFGPGTRLTVL.

This clonotype is medium-sized within its sample. The rearrangement uses TRBV4-3 and TRBJ2-2; D call uncertain. Looked up from germline, CDR1 is LGHNA and CDR2 is YSLEER. The CDR3 length is 14 residues. V shed 0 bases and J shed 2 bases, with 4 bases lying between them. Here the CDR3 reads CASSQEHNTGELFF. DNA of the CDR3: TGCGCCAGCAGCCAAGAACATAACACCGGGGAGCTGTTTTTT.